This T cell receptor (beta chain) was obtained from a study of T cell changes during pregnancy in multiple sclerosis. Germline lookup yields CDR1 SGDLS and CDR2 YYNGEE. Trimming pared 2 bases from V and 4 bases from J, leaving 10 bases between. The CDR3 covers 14 residues. Only in-frame clones appear in the TCRdb table, and some are missing; sequencing was by immunoSEQ multiplex PCR. The sample lists fewer than 55,000 clones, nearly 90% occurring once. The receptor's source is a female donor in good health, enrolled as a control in a pregnancy study. The sample in question was peripheral blood, obtained after pregnancy. The V and J genes are TRBV9 and TRBJ1-3; TRBD1 might be the D (5 bases). CDR3 bases: TGTGCCAGCAGCGTCGGGACTGAGGGAAACACCATATATTTT. It encodes CASSVGTEGNTIYF.